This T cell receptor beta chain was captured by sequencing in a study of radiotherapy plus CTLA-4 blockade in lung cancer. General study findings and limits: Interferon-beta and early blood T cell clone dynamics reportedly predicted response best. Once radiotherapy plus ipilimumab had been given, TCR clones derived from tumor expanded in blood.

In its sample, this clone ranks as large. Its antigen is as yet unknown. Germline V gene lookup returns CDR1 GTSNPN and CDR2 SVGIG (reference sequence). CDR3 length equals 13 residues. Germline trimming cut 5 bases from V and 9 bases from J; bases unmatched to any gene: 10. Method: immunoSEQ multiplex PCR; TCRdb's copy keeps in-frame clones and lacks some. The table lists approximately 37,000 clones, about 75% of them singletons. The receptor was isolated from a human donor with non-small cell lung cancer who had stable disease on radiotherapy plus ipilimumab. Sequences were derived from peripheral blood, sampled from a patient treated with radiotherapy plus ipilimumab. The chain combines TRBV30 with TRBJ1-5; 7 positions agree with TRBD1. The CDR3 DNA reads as TGTGCCTGGGGGGACAGTCCTGGTTCGCCCCAGCATTTT. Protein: CAWGDSPGSPQHF.